The clone carrying this TCR beta chain was seen repeatedly, ten times or more. Other DNA sequences of this sample code for an identical CDR3. Clones were read by immunoSEQ multiplex PCR, and TCRdb kept only the in-frame ones, dropping some. The sample has about 66,000 clones, more than 75% seen once. The germline V and J ends were trimmed by 7 bases and 8 bases, with 8 bases remaining between them. Germline V lookup: CDR1 DFQATT, CDR2 SNEGSKA (reference sequence). There are 9 residues in the CDR3. The sample comes from a study of OX40 agonist ivuxolimab in advanced cancers. Study-wide context: Recorded diagnoses for dose-escalation patients were hepatocellular carcinoma, melanoma, renal cell or head and neck cancer.

This specimen was CD4+ or CD8+ T cells sorted from blood, taken in a trial of the OX40 agonist ivuxolimab. This TCR was sampled from an adult with an advanced solid tumor such as melanoma, head and neck, liver or kidney cancer. The chain joins TRBV20-1 to TRBJ1-2; possible D gene TRBD1, 5 bases. Written as DNA, the CDR3 is TGCAGTGTCAGGGAGGGCTACACCTTC. It is translated as CSVREGYTF.